These T cell receptor beta chains were read from a single sample in a study of cytotoxic CD8 clonotypes in ibrutinib-treated CLL. The data were produced by immunoSEQ multiplex PCR, yet TCRdb's version contains in-frame clones alone and is incomplete. The sample contains roughly 250,000 clones, 70% of which appear only once. The sequences come from PBMCs, collected after 24 months of ibrutinib treatment. Every receptor here comes from a human donor with chronic lymphocytic leukemia. Both conserved end residues are part of each CDR3. Each record gives: D gene, J gene, clone size, V gene, CDR3 DNA, CDR3 protein. D genes are given only for firm matches. Only part of the rows carry a size: once, few, many, or a class if the clone is expanded.

TRBD1	TRBJ1-2	few	TRBV28	TGTGCCAGTCACGGGACAGGGGGCCTTGGCTACACCTTC	CASHGTGGLGYTF
NA	TRBJ2-2	few	TRBV28	TGTGCCAGCAGGAAGTCGGAAAACACCGGGGAGCTGTTTTTT	CASRKSENTGELFF
NA	TRBJ2-1	NA	TRBV11-3	TGTGCCAGCAGCTTATCCTCAGGGATCAATGAGCAGTTCTTC	CASSLSSGINEQFF
NA	TRBJ2-7	NA	TRBV27	TGTGCCAGCAGGGGGACACGAGCGGTCAGCGAGCAGTACTTC	CASRGTRAVSEQYF
NA	TRBJ1-6	once	TRBV5-6	TGTGCCAGCAGCTCGGACGGCGCTTACTATAATTCACCCCTCCACTTT	CASSSDGAYYNSPLHF
TRBD1	TRBJ2-7	NA	TRBV4-2	TGTGCCAGCAGCCAAGATGAGTCAGGGGGCTCCTACGAGCAGTACTTC	CASSQDESGGSYEQYF
NA	TRBJ2-5	NA	TRBV11-2	TGTGCCAGCAGCTTAGGGCAGGGCCTTCAAGAGACCCAGTACTTC	CASSLGQGLQETQYF
NA	TRBJ1-1	few	TRBV2	TGTGCCAGCAGAGGTCGGGAAATGAACACTGAAGCTTTCTTT	CASRGREMNTEAFF
NA	TRBJ2-7	NA	TRBV4-3	TGCGCCAGCAGCCAAGCCCCGGGGGACGAGCAGTACTTC	CASSQAPGDEQYF
NA	TRBJ2-5	NA	TRBV11-1	TGTGCCAGCAGCTTAGCTATCGGAGCAAGAGAGACCCAGTACTTC	CASSLAIGARETQYF
NA	TRBJ2-5	NA	TRBV5-1	TGCGCCAGCAGCTTAGGCCAAGAGACCCAGTACTTC	CASSLGQETQYF
TRBD1	TRBJ1-5	NA	TRBV28	TGTGCCAGCAGTCCCCCGGGAGGGGGCCAAGGGCCCCAGCATTTT	CASSPPGGGQGPQHF
NA	TRBJ2-1	few	TRBV27	TGTGCCAGCAGACCAAATACACAGAATGAGCAGTTCTTC	CASRPNTQNEQFF
NA	TRBJ2-3	NA	TRBV5-1	TGCGCCAGCAGCAACGGCCGGGACTTCGATACGCAGTATTTT	CASSNGRDFDTQYF
NA	TRBJ2-5	NA	TRBV25-1	TGTGCCAGCAGTGAATACTGCACTAGCATCCAAGAGACCCAGTACTTC	CASSEYCTSIQETQYF
TRBD2	TRBJ2-3	NA	TRBV6-4	TGTGCCAGCAGTGTGGCGGGAGGGGCAGATACGCAGTATTTT	CASSVAGGADTQYF